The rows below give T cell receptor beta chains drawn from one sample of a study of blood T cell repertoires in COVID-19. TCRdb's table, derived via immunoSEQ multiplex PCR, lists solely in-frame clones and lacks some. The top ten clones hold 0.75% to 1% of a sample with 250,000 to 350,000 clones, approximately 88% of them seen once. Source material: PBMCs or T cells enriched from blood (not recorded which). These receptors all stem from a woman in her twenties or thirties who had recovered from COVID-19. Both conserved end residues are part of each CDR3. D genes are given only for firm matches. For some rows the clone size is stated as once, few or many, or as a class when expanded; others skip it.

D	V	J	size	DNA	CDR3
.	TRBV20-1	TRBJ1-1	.	TGCAGTGCTAGTACTATGAGGACTGAAGCTTTCTTT	CSASTMRTEAFF
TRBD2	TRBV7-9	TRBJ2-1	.	TGTGCCAGCAGCTTCCAGGGGACTAGCGGGGGAAATGAGCAGTTCTTC	CASSFQGTSGGNEQFF
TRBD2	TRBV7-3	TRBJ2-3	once	TGTGCCAGCACCCGAAGACTAGCGGGAAGGTCAGATACGCAGTATTTT	CASTRRLAGRSDTQYF
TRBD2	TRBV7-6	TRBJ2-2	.	TGTGCCAGCAGCCCATTAGCGGGGACGAACACCGGGGAGCTGTTTTTT	CASSPLAGTNTGELFF
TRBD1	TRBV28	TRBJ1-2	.	TGTGCCAGCCAACCTCTGACAGGGGCCCCCTCTCTCTATGGCTACACCTTC	CASQPLTGAPSLYGYTF
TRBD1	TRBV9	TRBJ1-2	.	TGTGCCAGCAGCGTGGGGACAGCGGTAAACTATGGCTACACCTTC	CASSVGTAVNYGYTF
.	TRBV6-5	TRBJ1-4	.	TGTGCCAGCAGTTACTCCTCGGCCCGAGGCGAAAAACTGTTTTTT	CASSYSSARGEKLFF
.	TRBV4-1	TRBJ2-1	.	TGCGCCAGCAGCCAAGCGTACTTTAATGAGCAGTTCTTC	CASSQAYFNEQFF
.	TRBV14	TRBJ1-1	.	TGTGCCAGCAGCCAAGATGCAGGACAGAGGGCTGAAGCTTTCTTT	CASSQDAGQRAEAFF
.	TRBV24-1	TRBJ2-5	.	TGTGCCACCAGTGGGGACTTTCCAGGAGAGACCCAGTACTTC	CATSGDFPGETQYF
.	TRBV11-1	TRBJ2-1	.	TGTGCCAGCAGCCCCTGGGGGGTGATGTCGGTAAATGAGCAGTTCTTC	CASSPWGVMSVNEQFF
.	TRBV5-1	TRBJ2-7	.	TGCGCCAGCAGCTTGGACTTCGTAGGGAAGGGGCACTTC	CASSLDFVGKGHF
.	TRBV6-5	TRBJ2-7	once	TGTGCCAGCAGTTACTCGACCTTACTAGTGGGCGAGCAGTACTTC	CASSYSTLLVGEQYF
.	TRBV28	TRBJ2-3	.	TGTGCCAGCTACGGAGGGCCTAATACGCAGTATTTT	CASYGGPNTQYF
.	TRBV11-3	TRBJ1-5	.	TGTGCCAGCTTAAATCAGCCCCAGCATTTT	CASLNQPQHF
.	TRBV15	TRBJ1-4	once	TGTGCCACCAGCCGGGGTAGAAAACTGTTTTTT	CATSRGRKLFF
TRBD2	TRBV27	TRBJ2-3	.	TGTGCCAGCAGCGACCACCTAGCGGGAGGGGACGATACGCAGTATTTT	CASSDHLAGGDDTQYF
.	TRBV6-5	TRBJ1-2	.	TGTGCCAGCAGTTACTCAGGACTCACTTACTATGGCTACACCTTC	CASSYSGLTYYGYTF
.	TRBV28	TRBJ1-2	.	TGTGCCAGCAGTTTGGCCACACATGGTCGCGGCTACACCTTC	CASSLATHGRGYTF
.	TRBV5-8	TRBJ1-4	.	TGTGCCAGCAGCTTGCGCGGGACAACTAATGAAAAACTGTTTTTT	CASSLRGTTNEKLFF
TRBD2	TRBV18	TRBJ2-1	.	TGTGCCAGCTCACAGGGACTAGCAAATGAGCAGTTCTTC	CASSQGLANEQFF
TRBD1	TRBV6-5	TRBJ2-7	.	TGTGCCACCAGCCGGGACAGAAACTACGAGCAGTACTTC	CATSRDRNYEQYF
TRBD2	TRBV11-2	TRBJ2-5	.	TGTGCCAGCAGCTTACGACTAGCGGGAGATTGGGAGACCCAGTACTTC	CASSLRLAGDWETQYF
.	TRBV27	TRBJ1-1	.	TGTGCCAGCAGTTTATCGAGGGTGAACACTGAAGCTTTCTTT	CASSLSRVNTEAFF
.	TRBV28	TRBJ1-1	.	TGTGCCAGCAGTCCCTCGTGGGGCCCCGAAGCTTTCTTT	CASSPSWGPEAFF
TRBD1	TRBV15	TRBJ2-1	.	TGTGCCACCAGCAGTCACAGGGGGTCTGAGCAGTTCTTC	CATSSHRGSEQFF
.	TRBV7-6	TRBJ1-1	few	TGTGCCAGCACCCCAACCCAGGGGAGTGCTGAAGCTTTCTTT	CASTPTQGSAEAFF
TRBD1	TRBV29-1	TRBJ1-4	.	TGCAGCAGGGGGGGGACAGGAACTTTT	CSRGGTGTF
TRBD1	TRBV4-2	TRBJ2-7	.	TGTGCCAGCAGGCTTATGCCTGACAGGGAACTAAAGTACGAGCAGTACTTC	CASRLMPDRELKYEQYF
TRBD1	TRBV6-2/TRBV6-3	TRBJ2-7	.	TGTGCCAGCAGTTACGACAGGGGCTCTAGGGCCCGGACCTACGAGCAGTACTTC	CASSYDRGSRARTYEQYF
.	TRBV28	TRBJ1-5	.	TGTGCCAGCAGTTTTAAGGAGACAGGATTTCATCAGCCCCAGCATTTT	CASSFKETGFHQPQHF
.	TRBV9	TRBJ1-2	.	TGTGCCAGCAGCGTAGCTCGTCAGGGCCACTATGGCTACACCTTC	CASSVARQGHYGYTF
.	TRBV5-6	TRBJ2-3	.	TGTGCCAGCAGCTTGGGAAAAGGGGCTAGCACAGATACGCAGTATTTT	CASSLGKGASTDTQYF
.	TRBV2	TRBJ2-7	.	TGTGCCAGCAGTGAACGGGCAGGGTCCTACGAGCAGTACTTC	CASSERAGSYEQYF
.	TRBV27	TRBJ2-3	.	TGTGCCAGCATGAGGGCCGGGATAGATACGCAGTATTTT	CASMRAGIDTQYF
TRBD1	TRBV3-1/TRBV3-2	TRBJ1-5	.	TGTGCCAGCAGCCAGGGGGGACAGAGGAATCAGCCCCAGCATTTT	CASSQGGQRNQPQHF
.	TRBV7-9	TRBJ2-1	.	TGTGCCAGCAAGGGGTTTCGGGTTTATGAGCAGTTCTTC	CASKGFRVYEQFF
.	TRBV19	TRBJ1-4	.	TGTGCCAGTAGTATCGGAGATAACAATGAAAAACTGTTTTTT	CASSIGDNNEKLFF
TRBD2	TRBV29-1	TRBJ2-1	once	TGCAGCGTGTGGACCGGGACTAGCGTCGACAATGAGCAGTTCTTC	CSVWTGTSVDNEQFF
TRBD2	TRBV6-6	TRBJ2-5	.	TGTGCCAGCGAGCGGGGGGTCCAAGAGACCCAGTACTTC	CASERGVQETQYF
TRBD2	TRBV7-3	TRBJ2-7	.	TGTGCCAGCAGCCTCGGACTAGCGGGGGGGTCCTACGAGCAGTACTTC	CASSLGLAGGSYEQYF
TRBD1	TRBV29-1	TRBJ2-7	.	TGCAGCGTTCGTGGGGGACAGCGGTCCTACGAGCAGTACTTC	CSVRGGQRSYEQYF
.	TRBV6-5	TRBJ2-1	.	TGTGCCAGCAGGAGGCTGAATGAGCAGTTCTTC	CASRRLNEQFF
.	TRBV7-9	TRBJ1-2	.	TGTGCCAGCAGCCTCGACGGAGGATATGGCTACACCTTC	CASSLDGGYGYTF